One and the same sample provided the 28 T cell receptor beta chains below, sequenced in a study of cytomegalovirus exposure and HLA in healthy donors. The PCR made use of 60 Vbeta and 13 Jbeta primers. Clones were read by immunoSEQ multiplex PCR, and TCRdb kept only the in-frame ones, dropping some. Here the sample spans about 150,000 clones, approximately 74% being singletons. The specimen was PBMCs. The receptors were gathered from a man between 18 and 29 years old in good health and CMV-seronegative.

The CDR3 coding sequence is TGTGCCAGCAGCGTAGACAGGGGGGCCACAGATACGCAGTATTTT. Translating gives CASSVDRGATDTQYF. The V and J genes are TRBV9 and TRBJ2-3, with TRBD1 matching 8 bases. The V segment lost 0 bases and the J segment 2 bases; nucleotides outside the gene matches: 2. Germline V CDR1 and CDR2: SGDLS, YYNGEE. There are 15 residues in the CDR3.

The rearrangement uses TRBV6-5 and TRBJ2-2; 8 bases are shared with TRBD2. The V gene's germline CDR1 is MNHEY and CDR2 SVGAGI. V trimming: 4 bases; J trimming: 6 bases; junction bases outside the gene matches: 10. CDR3 length: 16 amino acids. CDR3 DNA: TGTGCCAGCAGTTTCGGTAGCGGGGCATCAGCCGGGGAGCTGTTTTTT. Amino acid sequence: CASSFGSGASAGELFF.

The CDR3 DNA is TGTGCCAGCTCCCTTCGTTCAGGGGCGTTGGGGTACAATGAGCAGTTCTTC. Translating gives CASSLRSGALGYNEQFF. The J gene is TRBJ2-1, the V gene TRBV18, with D possibly being TRBD1 (6 bases). This CDR3 contains 17 residues. Germline CDR1 reads KGHSH; CDR2 reads LQKENI. V lost 6 bases, J lost 4 bases, and 22 bases lay in between.

The J gene is TRBJ2-1, the V gene TRBV6-1, with TRBD2 matching 8 bases. The CDR3 contains 14 residues. Looked up from germline, CDR1 is MNHNS and CDR2 is SASEGT. J gave up 9 bases and V 8 bases, and 12 bases lay outside the gene matches. This chain's CDR3 is CASLSGGPGGEQFF. CDR3 DNA: TGTGCCAGCCTCAGCGGGGGACCCGGGGGTGAGCAGTTCTTC.

CDR3 region: CASSQEYSGGSLPAFF. As DNA, the CDR3 is TGCGCCAGCAGCCAAGAGTATTCGGGGGGGAGCTTACCGGCTTTCTTT. The rearrangement joins TRBV4-3 to TRBJ1-1, with a weak D call TRBD1 (5 bases). Germline values: CDR1 LGHNA, CDR2 YSLEER. The length of the CDR3 is 16 residues. Deletions cut 0 bases from V and 11 bases from J, with 22 bases between.

The V gene is TRBV2, the J gene TRBJ2-3; D gene unclear. Trimming cost V 3 bases and J 0 bases, with 7 bases left between them. Germline V gene data show CDR1 as SNHLY and CDR2 as FYNNEI. There are 14 residues in the CDR3. The CDR3 loop is CASSEYRSTDTQYF. In DNA, the CDR3 is TGTGCCAGCAGTGAGTACAGAAGCACAGATACGCAGTATTTT.

With respect to this clone: A read error may account for a junction end that differs from germline. The J gene is TRBJ2-7, the V gene TRBV7-9; 7 bases match TRBD1. Germline V gene data show CDR1 as SEHNR and CDR2 as FQNEAQ (reference sequence). This CDR3 spans 15 amino acids. CDR3 region: CSSSSRATGDHEQYF. The CDR3 DNA reads TGTTCCAGCAGCTCCCGGGCAACAGGGGACCACGAGCAGTACTTC.

The chain carries TRBV5-1 and TRBJ1-5, with D perhaps matching TRBD1 (5 bases). V gave up 4 bases and J gave up 1 base, with 12 bases separating them. This CDR3 region has 15 residues. Germline V gene lookup returns CDR1 SGHRS and CDR2 YFSETQ. This CDR3 is CASSLGHASNQPQHF. In DNA, the CDR3 is TGCGCCAGCAGCCTCGGACATGCCAGCAATCAGCCCCAGCATTTT.

This chain joins TRBV18 and TRBJ2-3, with 12 bases identical to TRBD2. Germline CDR1 KGHSH, CDR2 LQKENI. Losses at the gene ends were 3 bases for V and 2 bases for J; bases not matched to a gene: 3. This CDR3 has 16 residues. The CDR3 DNA is TGTGCCAGCTCACCTCGGACTAGCGGGGCCACAGATACGCAGTATTTT. As protein: CASSPRTSGATDTQYF. The full variable domain, with the rest looked up from reference TRBV18 and TRBJ2-3, is NAGVMQNPRHLVRRRGQEARLRCSPMKGHSHVYWYRQLPEEGLKFMVYLQKENIIDESGMPKERFSAEFPKEGPSILRIQQVVRGDSAAYFCASSPRTSGATDTQYFGPGTRLTVL.

This sequence joins TRBV6-5 and TRBJ2-5, with 12 bases aligning to TRBD1. Germline V gives CDR1 MNHEY, CDR2 SVGAGI. The CDR3 sequence is 15 residues long. J was trimmed by 5 bases and V by 2 bases; bases with no gene match: 3. In DNA, the CDR3 is TGTGCCAGCAGTTACGGGACAGGGGGCGCGGAGACCCAGTACTTC. Protein: CASSYGTGGAETQYF.

The chain uses TRBV6-4 and TRBJ2-1; D may be TRBD2 (6 bases). The CDR3 extends over 16 amino acids. Trimming removed 5 bases from V and 3 bases from J, with 17 bases in between. CDR1 is MRHNA and CDR2 is SNTAGT in the germline V gene. CDR3 residues: CASSPRGTGDYNEQFF. The CDR3, as DNA: TGTGCCAGCAGTCCCAGAGGAACGGGAGACTACAATGAGCAGTTCTTC.

This chain links TRBV6-5 with TRBJ1-1; 7 bases map to TRBD1. Germline lookup yields CDR1 MNHEY and CDR2 SVGAGI. The CDR3 runs to 14 residues. V lost 2 bases and J lost 4; bases outside the gene matches: 4. The CDR3 region has the DNA TGTGCCAGCAGTTACACTGACAGGGCCACTGAAGCTTTCTTT. This gives the protein CASSYTDRATEAFF.

A few counts support this clone. The chain employs TRBV11-3 and TRBJ2-2; TRBD1 matches at 8 bases. This CDR3 is built from 14 residues. Looked up from germline, CDR1 is SGHNT and CDR2 is YENEEA. Trimming took 5 bases from V and 3 from J; bases not matched to a gene: 2. The chain's CDR3 is CASSPDRDTGELFF. In nucleotides, the CDR3 is TGTGCCAGCAGCCCGGACAGGGACACCGGGGAGCTGTTTTTT.

The CDR3 spells CASSLARNYGYTF. The CDR3 bases are TGCGCCAGCAGCTTGGCCAGAAACTATGGCTACACCTTC. V and J are TRBV5-1 and TRBJ1-2, with D uncertain. This CDR3 is built from 13 residues. The germline gives CDR1 SGHRS, CDR2 YFSETQ. Deletions cut 0 bases from V and 2 bases from J, with 5 bases between.

The sample holds one count of this clone. This sequence joins TRBV5-1 and TRBJ2-2; TRBD1 agrees at 7 bases. The CDR3 contains 15 residues. Trimming at V came to 2 bases and at J to 4 bases, leaving 5 bases not matched to a gene. Germline V gene data show CDR1 as SGHRS and CDR2 as YFSETQ. In nucleotides, the CDR3 is TGCGCCAGCAGCTTAACAGGGGATCGCACCGGGGAGCTGTTTTTT. Protein product: CASSLTGDRTGELFF.

This clone was observed a few times. This chain connects TRBV28 to TRBJ1-5; D is possibly TRBD1 (5 bases). Per the germline V gene, CDR1 is MDHEN and CDR2 is SYDVKM. V was cut by 3 bases and J by 6 bases, with 21 bases left in between. The CDR3 runs to 17 residues. The chain's CDR3 is CASSFAGTRPRAQPQHF. The DNA for the CDR3 is TGTGCCAGCAGTTTCGCGGGGACTAGACCTCGGGCTCAGCCCCAGCATTTT.

The rearrangement uses TRBV29-1 and TRBJ2-7; 9 positions match TRBD1. CDR1 SQVTM and CDR2 ANQGSEA come from the germline V gene. The CDR3 consists of 13 residues. V shed 4 bases and J 5 bases; nucleotides not matched to a gene: 6. CDR3 in amino acids: CSVVGTGIHEQYF. CDR3 sequence (DNA): TGCAGCGTTGTTGGGACAGGGATCCACGAGCAGTACTTC.

The chain employs TRBV28 and TRBJ2-2; 12 bases agree with TRBD2. The J segment lost 7 bases and the V segment lost 4 bases, leaving 10 bases of the junction unmatched. CDR1 is MDHEN and CDR2 is SYDVKM in the germline V gene. The length of the CDR3 is 17 residues. The CDR3 DNA reads as TGTGCCAGCAGTTCTAAACTAGCGGGGGGCCCTCACGGGGAGCTGTTTTTT. Amino acid sequence: CASSSKLAGGPHGELFF.

This clone appeared once. The rearrangement joins TRBV2 to TRBJ1-1; 8 nucleotides line up with TRBD1. With 7 bases clipped from V and 3 bases from J, the junction kept 7 bases outside the gene matches. The CDR3 loop spans 14 amino acids. Germline V gene lookup returns CDR1 SNHLY and CDR2 FYNNEI. The CDR3 loop reads CASNGQGIYTEAFF. As DNA, the CDR3 is TGTGCCAGCAATGGACAGGGCATATACACTGAAGCTTTCTTT.

The rearrangement joins TRBV11-2 to TRBJ2-1; a weak D match, TRBD2 (5 bases). CDR1 and CDR2 from the germline V gene are SGHAT and FQNNGV. Between the trimmed V and J ends, which lost 5 bases and 5 bases, there was a span of 10 bases. The CDR3 is 13 amino acids. The CDR3 region has the DNA TGTGCCAGCAGCCGAGGGCGCGACAATGAGCAGTTCTTC. Amino acids: CASSRGRDNEQFF.

This clone was found once. This chain connects TRBV21-1 to TRBJ1-1; TRBD1, the table's D call, lacks a check against the DNA. TRBV21-1 is marked as a pseudogene. This CDR3 is 13 amino acids long. CDR3 amino acids: CASSPLNSTEAFF. In DNA form, the CDR3 reads TGTGCCAGCAGCCCTCTCAACAGCACTGAAGCTTTCTTT.

V is TRBV7-9 and J is TRBJ1-4; the D gene is possibly TRBD1 (6 bases). Germline-derived CDR1 and CDR2 are SEHNR and FQNEAQ (reference sequence). Trimming pared 4 bases from V and 3 bases from J, leaving 12 bases between. The CDR3 has 15 residues. As DNA, the CDR3 is TGTGCCAGCAGCTCCCACAGGGCATCTAATGAAAAACTGTTTTTT. Amino acid sequence: CASSSHRASNEKLFF. Full variable domain (rest looked up from reference TRBV7-9 and TRBJ1-4): DTGVSQNPRHKITKRGQNVTFRCDPISEHNRLYWYRQTLGQGPEFLTYFQNEAQLEKSRLLSDRFSAERPKGSFSTLEIQRTEQGDSAMYLCASSSHRASNEKLFFGSGTQLSVL.

J is TRBJ1-4 and V is TRBV5-1; 8 bases map to TRBD1. V lost 5 bases, J lost 5 bases, and 11 bases stayed unmatched. The CDR3 sequence is 16 residues long. Germline V CDR1 and CDR2: SGHRS, YFSETQ. Written as DNA, the CDR3 is TGCGCCAGCAGTCTACCGGTCAGGGGGCGGAATGAAAAACTGTTTTTT. It is translated as CASSLPVRGRNEKLFF.

The chain couples TRBV5-8 to TRBJ1-5; D perhaps matches TRBD1 (5 bases). This CDR3 comprises 15 residues. Germline V gene sequence: CDR1 SGHTS, CDR2 YDEGEE. Deletions cut 4 bases from V and 1 base from J, with 12 bases between. This chain's CDR3 is CASSPARQSNQPQHF. For the CDR3, the DNA is TGTGCCAGCAGCCCGGCCCGACAGAGCAATCAGCCCCAGCATTTT.

The chain employs TRBV7-9 and TRBJ2-1; TRBD1 agrees at 7 bases. This CDR3 spans 16 amino acids. CDR1 is SEHNR and CDR2 is FQNEAQ in the germline V gene (reference sequence). V shed 5 bases and J 0 bases; nucleotides not matched to a gene: 7. The CDR3 DNA reads TGTGCCAGCAGCCCTCAGGGACAGAGCTCCTACAATGAGCAGTTCTTC. It yields the protein CASSPQGQSSYNEQFF.

V gene TRBV19 combines with J gene TRBJ1-2; D may be TRBD1 (5 bases). Trimming took 7 bases from V and 5 from J, leaving 20 bases between them. Per germline, CDR1 LNHDA and CDR2 SQIVND (reference sequence). The CDR3 has 15 residues. Here the CDR3 reads CASTHPRGEEYGYTF. The CDR3 region has the DNA TGTGCCAGTACCCATCCTAGAGGGGAGGAATATGGCTACACCTTC.

The rearrangement joins TRBV6-5 to TRBJ2-5; 11 bases line up with TRBD1. Germline loops: CDR1 MNHEY, CDR2 SVGAGI. The CDR3 consists of 16 residues. V shed 0 bases and J 1 base; nucleotides not matched to a gene: 1. The CDR3: CASSYSGTGGQETQYF. The CDR3 DNA reads TGTGCCAGCAGTTACTCCGGGACAGGGGGCCAAGAGACCCAGTACTTC.

This chain joins TRBV4-1 and TRBJ1-1; D call uncertain. Germline lookup yields CDR1 MGHRA and CDR2 YSYEKL. CDR3 length equals 15 residues. V was clipped by 2 bases and J by 0 bases, with 10 bases between them. CDR3 in DNA: TGCGCCAGCAGCCAATTAGCAGAGGTGAACACTGAAGCTTTCTTT. It codes for CASSQLAEVNTEAFF.